Sequencing of this T cell receptor (beta chain) was carried out in a study of T-cell memory formation after mild COVID-19. TCRdb independently ran MiXCR on the 5' RACE reads; one entry per CDR3 protein. The table records some 270,000 distinct CDR3 sequences, about 16% of them present only once. Only a few counts were recorded for this clonotype. The sequenced material came from PBMCs or a T cell subset sorted from them (not recorded which). The receptor was derived from an adult woman who had mild COVID-19 (a few samples of this study predate the infection). Cell type and time point are not known.

For the CDR3, the DNA is TGTGCCAGCAGCGCAAGACAGGGGAAGACCTACGAGCAGTACTTC. This sequence encodes CASSARQGKTYEQYF. This chain links TRBV7-6 with TRBJ2-7, with 8 nucleotides matching TRBD1. V lost 5 bases and J lost 2; bases outside the gene matches: 8. This CDR3 is 15 amino acids long. Germline V gene lookup returns CDR1 SGHVS and CDR2 FNYEAQ.